The sequence of this T cell receptor (beta chain) was determined in a study of PD-1 blockade in classical Hodgkin lymphoma. General study points: Healthy donors were reported to have higher baseline TCR diversity than newly diagnosed patients. Complete responders possessed baseline diversity comparable to newly diagnosed patients.

Each patient experienced a relapse that followed autologous stem cell transplantation, and brentuximab vedotin exposure varied. After thawing, PBMCs were subjected to magnetic negative selection to isolate CD8+ T cells. Best responses were complete response, partial response or progressive disease. Germline CDR1 and CDR2: SGDLS and YYNGEE. The V end was cut by 3 bases, the J end by 0 bases, with 10 bases between. CDR3 length: 14 amino acids. TCRdb's table, derived via immunoSEQ multiplex PCR, lists solely in-frame clones and lacks some. The table includes thousands of clones, approximately 54% detected once. This clone was counted only a few times. Its antigen is unknown.

This receptor was obtained from a human donor with classical Hodgkin lymphoma. This material consisted of CD8+ T cells from blood, taken at baseline. V gene TRBV9 combines with J gene TRBJ2-7; D possibly corresponds to TRBD2 (6 bases). In DNA form, the CDR3 reads TGTGCCAGCAGCGCTGGTAGCGGCTCCTACGAGCAGTACTTC. This sequence encodes CASSAGSGSYEQYF.